The 30 T cell receptor beta chains below all came from one sample that was sequenced in a study of CD8 T cells in ankylosing spondylitis. Study-wide results and limits: There was a TCR beta motif, made of several highly homologous variants, that appeared characteristic of ankylosing spondylitis blood.

TCRdb reprocessed the 5' RACE reads via MiXCR and lists one record per CDR3 protein. Seen here are 500,000 or so distinct CDR3 sequences, about 5% observed once, and the top ten hold under 4.5%. These receptors' targets are unknown. Sequenced input: blood, either unsorted or a sorted T cell fraction (not recorded which). These TCRs come from a male donor with ankylosing spondylitis.

V is TRBV5-1 and J is TRBJ2-3; 7 positions match TRBD2. CDR1 and CDR2 (germline): SGHRS, YFSETQ. This CDR3 spans 16 amino acids. Trimming took 1 base from V and 2 from J; bases not matched to a gene: 7. The CDR3 DNA follows: TGCGCCAGCAGCTTGTTTGCTAGCGGATTCACAGATACGCAGTATTTT. This gives the protein CASSLFASGFTDTQYF.

This clonotype was detected ten times or more. The rearrangement links TRBV5-1 to TRBJ2-5, with D possibly TRBD1 on 5 matching bases. The CDR3 is 13 amino acids. Per the germline V gene, CDR1 is SGHRS and CDR2 is YFSETQ. The V gene lost 4 bases and the J gene lost 2 bases, with 9 bases spanning the gap. The DNA for the CDR3 is TGCGCCAGCAGCGTGGACACTCAAGAGACCCAGTACTTC. Translation: CASSVDTQETQYF.

This clonotype has at least ten counts. One end of the junction fails to match germline, which may point to a read error. The chain uses TRBV20-1 and TRBJ2-1; D is unresolved. Per the germline V gene, CDR1 is DFQATT and CDR2 is SNEGSKA (reference sequence). CDR3 size: 9 residues. CDR3 DNA sequence: TGCAGTGCTAGAGATCCCCTAATCTTC. Its protein is CSARDPLIF.

This clonotype appeared many times. The V and J genes are TRBV4-2 and TRBJ2-5; D is unresolved. The CDR3 extends over 14 amino acids. V lost 0 bases to trimming and J lost 2 bases, with 7 bases between them. The germline V gene encodes CDR1 LGHNA and CDR2 YNFKEQ. CDR3 protein: CASSQDRAQETQYF. CDR3 coding DNA: TGTGCCAGCAGCCAAGATCGAGCGCAAGAGACCCAGTACTTC.

In this sample, this clonotype turned up many times. J is TRBJ1-6 and V is TRBV4-3; D not resolved. Trimming stripped 3 bases from V and 2 bases from J, with 11 bases between. The germline CDR1 and CDR2 sequences are LGHNA and YSLEER. The CDR3 consists of 16 residues. In nucleotides, the CDR3 is TGCGCCAGCAGCCAGGAATTCACTGCCTATAATTCACCCCTCCACTTT. Translating it yields CASSQEFTAYNSPLHF.

This clonotype was observed at least ten times. This chain joins TRBV7-9 and TRBJ1-6; TRBD1 matches at 8 bases. The CDR3 extends over 15 amino acids. The germline V gene has CDR1 SEHNR and CDR2 FQNEAQ (reference sequence). The junction had 11 bases not matched to a gene; V was cut back by 4 bases and J by 12 bases. CDR3 protein: CASSSTRDRWEPLHF. For the CDR3, the DNA is TGTGCCAGCAGCTCTACACGGGACAGGTGGGAACCCCTCCACTTT.

This clonotype was recorded many times. The chain is built from TRBV7-2 and TRBJ2-1; the D is unclear. Trimming left V 4 bases short and J 6 bases short, with 16 bases between. Germline V gene data show CDR1 as SGHTA and CDR2 as FQGNSA. This CDR3 has 15 residues. As DNA, the CDR3 is TGTGCCAGCAGCTCGGCGGCGGATGGTTTCAATGAGCAGTTCTTC. It encodes CASSSAADGFNEQFF.

This clonotype was counted at least ten times. The chain has TRBV4-2 and TRBJ2-1, with 8 bases lining up with TRBD2. The V gene's germline CDR1 is LGHNA and CDR2 YNFKEQ. V dropped 4 bases and J dropped 2; count of bases not matched to a gene: 13. The CDR3 extends over 18 amino acids. The chain's CDR3 is CASSPAYPGLEPYNEQFF. The CDR3 DNA reads TGTGCCAGCAGCCCAGCATATCCGGGACTAGAACCCTACAATGAGCAGTTCTTC.

The sample holds a few counts of this clonotype. V and J are TRBV24-1 and TRBJ2-1; D may match TRBD1 or TRBD2 (5 bases each). CDR3 length: 13 amino acids. V shed 0 bases and J shed 12 bases, with 11 bases lying between them. CDR1 KGHDR and CDR2 SFDVKD come from the germline V gene. The CDR3 protein is CATSDLRGGRQFF. The CDR3 DNA sequence: TGTGCCACCAGTGATTTGCGGGGCGGAAGGCAGTTCTTC.

This clonotype was picked up many times. The chain couples TRBV4-3 to TRBJ1-1; D is ambiguous. CDR1 LGHNA and CDR2 YSLEER come from the germline V gene. The ends were cut back, 4 bases at V and 0 bases at J, with 12 bases in the middle. The CDR3 extends over 15 amino acids. CDR3 residues: CASSRQFVMNTEAFF. CDR3 nucleotide sequence: TGCGCCAGCAGCCGTCAATTCGTGATGAACACTGAAGCTTTCTTT.

This clonotype was counted many times. The chain is built from TRBV7-2 and TRBJ2-5; no clear D gene. The length of the CDR3 is 13 residues. Germline V lookup: CDR1 SGHTA, CDR2 FQGNSA. V lost 3 bases and J 5 bases, leaving 10 bases between the germline ends. The CDR3 nucleotides are TGTGCCAGCAGCTTCTTCATAAAGGAGACCCAGTACTTC. It is translated as CASSFFIKETQYF.

This clonotype was seen once. The chain employs TRBV23-1 and TRBJ2-1, with 9 bases lining up with TRBD2. TRBV23-1 is treated as an ORF (open reading frame) with a function not yet certain. The ends lost 4 bases at V and 5 bases at J; junction bases unmatched: 6. This CDR3 has 15 residues. The CDR3 here is CASSPAGGTNNEQFF. The CDR3 DNA reads as TGCGCCAGCAGTCCGGCGGGAGGGACGAACAATGAGCAGTTCTTC.

This clonotype was found many times. The chain employs TRBV7-2 and TRBJ2-2; no clear D gene. Germline CDR1 is SGHTA and CDR2 is FQGNSA. The V end was cut by 3 bases, the J end by 7 bases, with 9 bases between. This CDR3 has 13 amino acids. The CDR3 protein is CASSFLGFGELFF. The CDR3 DNA reads TGTGCCAGCAGCTTTCTAGGTTTCGGGGAGCTGTTTTTT.

This clonotype was seen a handful of times. The CDR3 reads CASSFGQGPLSSYNEQFF. CDR3 coding DNA: TGTGCCAGCAGCTTCGGGCAGGGTCCCCTGAGCTCCTACAATGAGCAGTTCTTC. The chain links TRBV5-6 to TRBJ2-1, with a tentative D call TRBD1 (5 bases). V lost 2 bases to trimming and J lost 0 bases, with 18 bases between them. Looked up from germline, CDR1 is SGHDT and CDR2 is YYEEEE. CDR3 size: 18 residues.

This clonotype was recorded many times. The rearrangement links TRBV7-2 to TRBJ2-3; no definite D call. V was pared by 3 bases and J by 4 bases, with 5 bases between. CDR1 is SGHTA and CDR2 is FQGNSA in the germline V gene. This CDR3 is built from 12 residues. CDR3 residues: CASSFYSDTQYF. The CDR3 region has the DNA TGTGCCAGCAGCTTTTATTCAGATACGCAGTATTTT.

Points on this clonotype: This may come from a read error, since a much larger clone is one base off. The rearrangement uses TRBV27 and TRBJ2-7, with a weak D call TRBD2 (5 bases). CDR1 MNHEY and CDR2 SMNVEV come from the germline V gene (reference sequence). The CDR3 spans 12 residues. The CDR3 DNA is TGTGCCAGCCGCCGGACTCCCTACGAGCAGCACTTC. Its protein is CASRRTPYEQHF.

This clonotype was detected ten times or more. The chain couples TRBV24-1 to TRBJ2-7, with D possibly being TRBD2 (6 bases). The CDR3 is 14 amino acids. CDR1 is KGHDR, CDR2 SFDVKD, per germline. The V end lost 4 bases, the J end lost 0 bases, and 9 bases lay between the germline ends. The CDR3 region is CATSESGLSYEQYF. For the CDR3, the DNA is TGTGCCACCAGTGAATCGGGACTCTCCTACGAGCAGTACTTC.

This clonotype was seen ten or more times. V and J are TRBV4-2 and TRBJ2-1, with D perhaps assigned TRBD1 or TRBD2 (5 bases each). The CDR3 is 17 residues long. Looked up from germline, CDR1 is LGHNA and CDR2 is YNFKEQ. Trimming left V 3 bases short and J 4 bases short, with 19 bases between. CDR3 nucleotide sequence: TGTGCCAGCAGCCAGGAACCGGGGCCCACGGCATACAATGAGCAGTTCTTC. Encoded protein: CASSQEPGPTAYNEQFF.

V gene TRBV6-2 or TRBV6-3 combines with J gene TRBJ2-2; 11 positions match TRBD2. After removal of 5 bases from V and 5 bases from J, the junction contained 4 bases not matched to a gene. Germline values: CDR1 MNHEY, CDR2 SVGEGT. This CDR3 is built from 15 residues. The CDR3 reads CASSPRLAGTGELFF. In DNA form, the CDR3 reads TGTGCCAGCAGTCCAAGACTAGCGGGAACCGGGGAGCTGTTTTTT.

At least ten counts were recorded for this clonotype. CDR3 bases: TGTGCCAGCAGCCGAGTCGGACTAGCGATGGAGACCCAGTACTTC. It is translated as CASSRVGLAMETQYF. The J gene is TRBJ2-5, the V gene TRBV7-2; TRBD2 aligns across 9 bases. The CDR3 runs to 15 residues. After removal of 5 bases from V and 5 bases from J, the junction contained 9 bases not matched to a gene. Germline V gene sequence: CDR1 SGHTA, CDR2 FQGNSA. Full variable domain (outside the CDR3, taken from reference TRBV7-2 and TRBJ2-5): GAGVSQSPSNKVTEKGKDVELRCDPISGHTALYWYRQSLGQGLEFLIYFQGNSAPDKSGLPSDRFSAERTGGSVSTLTIQRTQQEDSAVYLCASSRVGLAMETQYFGPGTRLLVL.

At least ten counts were recorded for this clonotype. The chain uses TRBV20-1 and TRBJ2-5, with 7 bases aligning to TRBD2. V shed 7 bases, J shed 4 bases, and the junction held 3 bases outside the gene matches. Germline-derived CDR1 and CDR2 are DFQATT and SNEGSKA (reference sequence). The CDR3 runs to 11 residues. The DNA of the CDR3 is TGCAGTGGACTAGCAGGAGAGACCCAGTACTTC. It is translated as CSGLAGETQYF.

This clonotype was detected many times. The CDR3 bases are TGTGCCAGCAGTTCCCAGATTTCACAGCCGTCCAGCGAGCAGTACTTC. Protein product: CASSSQISQPSSEQYF. V and J are TRBV6-2 or TRBV6-3 and TRBJ2-7; D not resolved. The germline V gene has CDR1 MNHEY and CDR2 SVGEGT. Trimming removed 4 bases at V and 6 bases at J, with 22 bases between. This CDR3 has 16 amino acids.

This clonotype was seen repeatedly, ten times or more. V is TRBV7-8 and J is TRBJ2-1; TRBD2 agrees at 12 bases. In germline, CDR1 is SGHVS, CDR2 FQNEAQ. This CDR3 region has 15 residues. V shed 5 bases, J shed 7 bases, and the junction held 6 bases outside the gene matches. In nucleotides, the CDR3 is TGTGCCAGCAGCCCGACTAGCGGGAGTACTAATGAGCAGTTCTTC. Protein product: CASSPTSGSTNEQFF.

This clonotype has at least ten counts. The gene calls are TRBV20-1 and TRBJ2-7; D unresolved. Germline V gene sequence: CDR1 DFQATT, CDR2 SNEGSKA (reference sequence). The CDR3 covers 13 residues. The V end lost 0 bases, the J end lost 6 bases, and 12 bases lay between the germline ends. CDR3 amino acids: CSARDQRIREQYF. The CDR3 region has the DNA TGCAGTGCTAGAGATCAGAGGATACGCGAGCAGTACTTC.

This clonotype was observed many times. The chain carries TRBV5-4 and TRBJ2-1; TRBD2 matches at 8 bases. Germline V gene sequence: CDR1 SGHNT, CDR2 YYREEE (reference sequence). The CDR3 runs 16 residues. The J segment lost 2 bases and the V segment lost 4 bases, leaving 8 bases of the junction unmatched. In DNA, the CDR3 is TGTGCCAGCAGCGGGGGGGCGGGAGGACCCTACAATGAGCAGTTCTTC. Translation gives CASSGGAGGPYNEQFF.

J is TRBJ2-1 and V is TRBV5-1; D is ambiguous. Looked up from germline, CDR1 is SGHRS and CDR2 is YFSETQ. The V gene lost 6 bases and the J gene lost 2 bases, with 15 bases spanning the gap. The CDR3 consists of 15 residues. CDR3 sequence reads: CASTSRQPAYNEQFF. CDR3 sequence (DNA): TGCGCCAGCACCTCTCGGCAGCCCGCCTACAATGAGCAGTTCTTC.

This clonotype was seen repeatedly, ten times or more. J is TRBJ2-2 and V is TRBV4-3; the match to TRBD2 covers 8 bases. This CDR3 contains 17 residues. The germline gives CDR1 LGHNA, CDR2 YSLEER. V dropped 4 bases and J dropped 4; count of bases not matched to a gene: 11. CDR3 DNA sequence: TGCGCCAGCAGCCTACGGCAAGCGGGAGCTCGCACCGGGGAGCTGTTTTTT. Protein: CASSLRQAGARTGELFF.

This clonotype was recorded many times. The CDR3 DNA reads as TGTGCCAGCAGTTACGTGTACAATGAGCAGTTCTTC. This encodes CASSYVYNEQFF. The chain recombines TRBV6-2 or TRBV6-3 with TRBJ2-1; D call uncertain. The CDR3 is 12 amino acids. The V end was cut by 2 bases, the J end by 4 bases, with 3 bases between. Germline CDR1 MNHEY, CDR2 SVGEGT.

This clonotype was counted at least ten times. This sequence joins TRBV20-1 and TRBJ2-1; a weak D match, TRBD1 (7 bases). Germline values: CDR1 DFQATT, CDR2 SNEGSKA (reference sequence). The V end lost 3 bases, the J end lost 3 bases, and 15 bases lay between the germline ends. This CDR3 is 15 amino acids long. The CDR3 spells CSARAAGGLYNEQFF. DNA for the CDR3: TGCAGTGCTAGGGCGGCAGGGGGGCTCTACAATGAGCAGTTCTTC.

V is TRBV7-2 and J is TRBJ2-7; no reliable D call. Trimming removed 6 bases at V and 2 bases at J, with 11 bases between. Germline CDR1 is SGHTA and CDR2 is FQGNSA. The CDR3 covers 13 residues. CDR3 nucleotides: TGTGCCAGCAGACCGACATTTACCTACGAGCAGTACTTC. It is translated as CASRPTFTYEQYF.